The clone carrying this T cell receptor (beta chain) was counted once. CDR3 length equals 15 residues. The germline V gene encodes CDR1 MDHEN and CDR2 SYDVKM. Trimming cost V 2 bases and J 6 bases; bases outside gene matches: 8. Everyone who took part was roughly 18 to 95 years old, and they came from 24 US areas. All recovered Cohort 3 donors got two negative PCRs, got clearance, or saw symptom resolution. The sample comes from a study of blood T cell repertoires in COVID-19. Study at large: Collection of acute and convalescent COVID-19 samples took place in the United States, Italy and Spain.

As originally analysed: Using reference gene primer amplification, nucleated cell counts were estimated. Assay used: immunoSEQ multiplex PCR; TCRdb lists only in-frame clones, some missing. V, J and clone size reflect that table, while D and trimming were determined from the DNA. Seen here are approximately 250,000 clones, around 89% observed once, and the top ten hold 3.5% to 5%. The sequence was collected from a woman under 40 who had recovered from COVID-19. The sample comprised PBMCs or T cells enriched from blood (not recorded which). The chain joins TRBV28 to TRBJ1-1; 8 bases align to TRBD1. The CDR3 loop is CASSLPGRGRPEAFF. DNA for the CDR3: TGTGCCAGCAGTTTACCCGGCAGGGGGCGGCCTGAAGCTTTCTTT.